These T cell receptor beta chains were read from a single sample in a study of human thymus T cells. The method was immunoSEQ multiplex PCR; TCRdb's version includes in-frame clones alone and lacks a portion of them. The repertoire consists of 100,000 to 150,000 clones, with more than 90% occurring once and the leading ten covering around 0.024%. The sequencing input was thymus tissue. These receptors were collected from a boy under three years old with a congenital heart defect but otherwise immunologically healthy. CDR3s include the opening cysteine and the closing phenylalanine or tryptophan. A D gene is named only where the DNA matches it firmly. Clone sizes are given selectively: once, few, many, or a class where the clone is expanded.

v_call: TRBV28
clone_size: .
j_call: TRBJ1-1
d_call: .
cdr3_aa: CASSLIEGHTEAFF
cdr3_nt: TGTGCCAGCAGTTTAATCGAGGGGCACACTGAAGCTTTCTTT

v_call: TRBV25-1
clone_size: .
j_call: TRBJ2-7
d_call: TRBD2
cdr3_aa: CASSARGGFGYEQYF
cdr3_nt: TGTGCCAGCAGTGCCCGGGGAGGGTTTGGCTACGAGCAGTACTTC

v_call: TRBV2
clone_size: .
j_call: TRBJ2-2
d_call: .
cdr3_aa: CASSPPGGGPTGELFF
cdr3_nt: TGTGCCAGCAGTCCCCCGGGCGGGGGCCCTACCGGGGAGCTGTTTTTT

v_call: TRBV2
clone_size: .
j_call: TRBJ1-2
d_call: TRBD1
cdr3_aa: CASWTGTGLKYGYTF
cdr3_nt: TGTGCCAGCTGGACAGGGACCGGTTTAAAGTATGGCTACACCTTC

v_call: TRBV7-9
clone_size: .
j_call: TRBJ2-5
d_call: .
cdr3_aa: CASTPNRGAETQYF
cdr3_nt: TGTGCCAGCACCCCTAATAGGGGTGCTGAGACCCAGTACTTC

v_call: TRBV7-9
clone_size: .
j_call: TRBJ2-1
d_call: .
cdr3_aa: CASSLEVRDEQFF
cdr3_nt: TGTGCCAGCAGCTTAGAAGTGAGAGATGAGCAGTTCTTC

v_call: TRBV4-2
clone_size: .
j_call: TRBJ1-5
d_call: .
cdr3_aa: CASSQGSQPQHF
cdr3_nt: TGTGCCAGCAGCCAAGGGTCACAGCCCCAGCATTTT

v_call: TRBV4-3
clone_size: .
j_call: TRBJ2-1
d_call: .
cdr3_aa: CASSLSGDYNEQFF
cdr3_nt: TGCGCCAGCAGCCTCTCCGGGGATTACAATGAGCAGTTCTTC

v_call: TRBV11-3
clone_size: .
j_call: TRBJ2-5
d_call: TRBD2
cdr3_aa: CASSFRTAGTSGAIQETQYF
cdr3_nt: TGTGCCAGCAGCTTTAGGACCGCCGGGACTAGCGGGGCGATCCAAGAGACCCAGTACTTC

v_call: TRBV6-1
clone_size: .
j_call: TRBJ2-3
d_call: TRBD2
cdr3_aa: CASGSGQGADTQYF
cdr3_nt: TGTGCCAGCGGTAGCGGGCAAGGGGCAGATACGCAGTATTTT

v_call: TRBV10-3
clone_size: .
j_call: TRBJ2-5
d_call: TRBD2
cdr3_aa: CAISESPSGGETQYF
cdr3_nt: TGTGCCATCAGTGAGTCGCCTAGCGGGGGGGAGACCCAGTACTTC

v_call: TRBV29-1
clone_size: .
j_call: TRBJ1-4
d_call: .
cdr3_aa: CSVAYVGGEKLFF
cdr3_nt: TGCAGCGTCGCGTACGTTGGGGGTGAAAAACTGTTTTTT

v_call: TRBV30
clone_size: .
j_call: TRBJ2-5
d_call: .
cdr3_aa: CAWSGPVQETQYF
cdr3_nt: TGTGCCTGGAGTGGGCCGGTCCAAGAGACCCAGTACTTC

v_call: TRBV7-2
clone_size: .
j_call: TRBJ2-5
d_call: TRBD2
cdr3_aa: CASSLRLAGGPEETQYF
cdr3_nt: TGTGCCAGCAGCTTAAGACTAGCGGGGGGGCCGGAGGAGACCCAGTACTTC

v_call: TRBV5-4
clone_size: .
j_call: TRBJ2-3
d_call: .
cdr3_aa: CASSPTLRSGDTQYF
cdr3_nt: TGTGCCAGCAGCCCGACCCTTAGGAGCGGGGATACGCAGTATTTT

v_call: TRBV27
clone_size: .
j_call: TRBJ1-5
d_call: .
cdr3_aa: CASSLVAGSNQPQHF
cdr3_nt: TGTGCCAGCAGTTTGGTAGCTGGTAGCAATCAGCCCCAGCATTTT

v_call: TRBV27
clone_size: .
j_call: TRBJ2-3
d_call: TRBD2
cdr3_aa: CASSLAGGRLDTQYF
cdr3_nt: TGTGCCAGCAGTCTAGCGGGGGGGCGTTTGGATACGCAGTATTTT

v_call: TRBV7-6
clone_size: .
j_call: TRBJ2-5
d_call: TRBD1
cdr3_aa: CASSLEPQDRGSQETQYF
cdr3_nt: TGTGCCAGCAGCTTAGAACCCCAGGACAGGGGGAGCCAAGAGACCCAGTACTTC

v_call: TRBV19
clone_size: .
j_call: TRBJ1-1
d_call: TRBD1
cdr3_aa: CASNRGDTEAFF
cdr3_nt: TGTGCCAGTAACAGGGGGGACACTGAAGCTTTCTTT

v_call: TRBV5-6
clone_size: .
j_call: TRBJ2-5
d_call: .
cdr3_aa: CASSLPGEETQYF
cdr3_nt: TGTGCCAGCAGCTTACCGGGGGAAGAGACCCAGTACTTC

v_call: TRBV4-2
clone_size: .
j_call: TRBJ2-3
d_call: .
cdr3_aa: CASTPGGLGDTQYF
cdr3_nt: TGTGCCAGCACCCCCGGAGGTCTCGGAGATACGCAGTATTTT

v_call: TRBV4-3
clone_size: .
j_call: TRBJ2-1
d_call: .
cdr3_aa: CASSQEPNGWVVNEQFF
cdr3_nt: TGCGCCAGCAGCCAAGAGCCCAACGGCTGGGTTGTAAATGAGCAGTTCTTC

v_call: TRBV4-2
clone_size: .
j_call: TRBJ2-7
d_call: TRBD2
cdr3_aa: CASSQDQASGGGYEQYF
cdr3_nt: TGTGCCAGCAGCCAAGATCAGGCTAGCGGGGGGGGTTACGAGCAGTACTTC

v_call: TRBV5-1
clone_size: .
j_call: TRBJ1-1
d_call: .
cdr3_aa: CASSLAGGGEAFF
cdr3_nt: TGCGCCAGCAGCTTGGCCGGGGGAGGTGAAGCTTTCTTT

v_call: TRBV28
clone_size: .
j_call: TRBJ2-5
d_call: .
cdr3_aa: CASAPVWTSKETQYF
cdr3_nt: TGTGCCAGCGCCCCGGTCTGGACGTCGAAAGAGACCCAGTACTTC

v_call: TRBV5-1
clone_size: .
j_call: TRBJ1-3
d_call: .
cdr3_aa: CASSLRAGDGNTIYF
cdr3_nt: TGCGCCAGCAGCTTGCGGGCGGGCGATGGAAACACCATATATTTT

v_call: TRBV5-1
clone_size: .
j_call: TRBJ2-3
d_call: TRBD2
cdr3_aa: CASSCGPPWRGSTDTQYF
cdr3_nt: TGCGCCAGCAGCTGCGGGCCCCCTTGGCGGGGGAGCACAGATACGCAGTATTTT

v_call: TRBV11-2
clone_size: .
j_call: TRBJ1-1
d_call: .
cdr3_aa: CASSFGRGDMNTEAFF
cdr3_nt: TGTGCCAGCAGCTTCGGCAGGGGAGATATGAACACTGAAGCTTTCTTT

v_call: TRBV30
clone_size: .
j_call: TRBJ2-3
d_call: TRBD2
cdr3_aa: CAWGRGALTDTQYF
cdr3_nt: TGTGCCTGGGGGCGGGGGGCCCTCACAGATACGCAGTATTTT

v_call: TRBV7-3
clone_size: .
j_call: TRBJ2-1
d_call: .
cdr3_aa: CASSSQDLDEQFF
cdr3_nt: TGTGCCAGCAGCTCACAGGATCTGGATGAGCAGTTCTTC

v_call: TRBV12-5
clone_size: .
j_call: TRBJ1-1
d_call: .
cdr3_aa: CASGSDTEAFF
cdr3_nt: TGTGCTAGTGGCTCCGACACTGAAGCTTTCTTT

v_call: TRBV19
clone_size: .
j_call: TRBJ1-5
d_call: .
cdr3_aa: CASSMARGSNQPQHF
cdr3_nt: TGTGCCAGTAGTATGGCCAGAGGGAGCAATCAGCCCCAGCATTTT

v_call: TRBV7-9
clone_size: .
j_call: TRBJ2-5
d_call: .
cdr3_aa: CASSGMSKEGETQYF
cdr3_nt: TGTGCCAGCAGCGGTATGAGCAAAGAGGGTGAGACCCAGTACTTC

v_call: TRBV11-3
clone_size: once
j_call: TRBJ2-3
d_call: .
cdr3_aa: CASSLGSGSPDTDTQYF
cdr3_nt: TGTGCCAGCAGCTTAGGTAGCGGATCCCCAGACACAGATACGCAGTATTTT

v_call: TRBV7-8
clone_size: .
j_call: TRBJ1-1
d_call: TRBD1
cdr3_aa: CASSPLGRTGSEAFF
cdr3_nt: TGTGCCAGCAGCCCCCTTGGAAGGACAGGGTCTGAAGCTTTCTTT

v_call: TRBV2
clone_size: .
j_call: TRBJ1-2
d_call: .
cdr3_aa: CASSVSGGYTF
cdr3_nt: TGTGCCAGCAGCGTATCTGGGGGCTACACCTTC

v_call: TRBV7-6
clone_size: .
j_call: TRBJ2-1
d_call: .
cdr3_aa: CASSNRPRNEQFF
cdr3_nt: TGTGCCAGCAGCAACCGGCCCCGGAATGAGCAGTTCTTC

v_call: TRBV11-2
clone_size: .
j_call: TRBJ1-6
d_call: TRBD1
cdr3_aa: CASSHGPTGDRFNSPLHF
cdr3_nt: TGTGCCAGCAGCCATGGCCCGACAGGGGACCGCTTTAATTCACCCCTCCACTTT

v_call: TRBV11-2
clone_size: .
j_call: TRBJ2-1
d_call: .
cdr3_aa: CASSPLGGRGEQFF
cdr3_nt: TGTGCCAGCTCCCCTCTGGGGGGCCGGGGTGAGCAGTTCTTC

v_call: TRBV16
clone_size: .
j_call: TRBJ2-1
d_call: TRBD2
cdr3_aa: CASSQSASGGARQEQFF
cdr3_nt: TGTGCCAGCAGCCAATCAGCTAGCGGGGGGGCCCGTCAGGAGCAGTTCTTC

v_call: TRBV4-3
clone_size: once
j_call: TRBJ2-7
d_call: .
cdr3_aa: CASSQEVSRGSSYEQYF
cdr3_nt: TGCGCCAGCAGCCAAGAGGTGTCACGGGGTAGCTCCTACGAGCAGTACTTC

v_call: TRBV4-2
clone_size: .
j_call: TRBJ2-7
d_call: .
cdr3_aa: CASSQGLGSYEQYF
cdr3_nt: TGTGCCAGCAGCCAAGGACTAGGATCCTACGAGCAGTACTTC

v_call: TRBV30
clone_size: .
j_call: TRBJ1-1
d_call: .
cdr3_aa: CAWTGRGTEAFF
cdr3_nt: TGTGCCTGGACCGGACGGGGAACTGAAGCTTTCTTT

v_call: TRBV20-1
clone_size: few
j_call: TRBJ1-2
d_call: TRBD1
cdr3_aa: CSAGTGAGYTF
cdr3_nt: TGCAGTGCAGGGACAGGGGCCGGCTACACCTTC

v_call: TRBV4-3
clone_size: .
j_call: TRBJ2-1
d_call: TRBD2
cdr3_aa: CASSQDQGLAVRSSYNEQFF
cdr3_nt: TGCGCCAGCAGCCAAGATCAGGGACTAGCGGTTCGGAGCTCCTACAATGAGCAGTTCTTC